The source of this T cell receptor beta chain is a study of blood T cell repertoires in COVID-19 (dated by TCRdb to between 2020 and 2021). With regard to the full study: The collaborator samples originated in the United States, Italy and Spain and spanned the acute and convalescent phases of COVID-19. The prospective study material was composed of cDNA or gDNA derived from T cells, B-cell-depleted T cells, or PBMCs. Subjects who had been exposed to COVID-19, were actively infected with it, or had recovered from it provided the deeply sampled blood TCRbeta repertoires that made up the dataset. The repertoires were released in a freely available public database intended as a resource for research on the immune response to SARS-CoV-2. The samples were drawn from two sources: the first 160 participants of the ongoing ImmuneRACE study, and 1,000 to 1,500 subjects contributed by 6 global collaborators. A de-identified subject ID, COVID-19 status, age in years and sex were almost always included in the sample metadata. Where HLA class I and class II types were available, the types were taken from metadata supplied by the sample provider, not from assay-based typing. General study outcomes and caveats: How much clinical and demographic metadata was included differed by source and by participant, and the metadata was provided uncurated.

Notes on this clone: It lacks a known antigen. Qualities for individual bases were not recorded, and no much larger clone is one base off.

Each collaborating institution followed its own protocols to collect whole blood in K2EDTA tubes. For TCRbeta analysis, collaborators shipped samples as frozen whole blood, isolated PBMCs, or DNA extracted from either of those sample types. TCRbeta CDR3 regions were amplified from genomic DNA using the immunoSEQ Assay, a bias-controlled multiplex PCR. On the study's bioinformatics: The number of nucleated cells in each sample was estimated by amplification of reference gene primers within the assay. Sequence reads were collapsed and filtered to measure the absolute abundance of every unique TCRbeta CDR3 rearrangement. For each sample, productive Simpson clonality was calculated by taking the square root of Simpson's diversity index across productive rearrangements. TCRdb took this table from immuneACCESS and kept in-frame rearrangements with V and J called. Such tables lack part of the clones; where checked against another copy, unresolved V genes explain under half of the gap, and the rest is unexplained. V and J calls and clone size are given by that table; D and trimming were obtained from the DNA. Within this sample are 210,000 or so clones, with almost 85% of them counted one time only. The ten largest clones add up to approximately 12% of the sample.

The CDR3 sequence holds 11 residues, the cysteine and phenylalanine included. The read is trimmed to its CDR3 DNA, 33 bases read in frame from base 1. V and J are truncated by 3 bases and 10 bases respectively, leaving an intervening sequence of 9 bases. The CDR1 and CDR2 encoded by the germline V gene (reference sequence) are DFQATT and SNEGSKA. This receptor was obtained from a woman in her thirties or forties with acute or convalescent COVID-19. The sample comprised peripheral blood. The sequence links TRBV20-1 to TRBJ2-2; no D gene is confidently identified. The base sequence is TGCAGTGCTAGGCAACAGACGGAGCTGTTTTTT. It specifies CSARQQTELFF.